These 32 T cell receptor beta chains were sequenced from one sample in a study of T-cell memory formation after mild COVID-19. Using its own MiXCR run on the 5' RACE reads, TCRdb lists one record per CDR3 protein. The data hold a few hundred thousand distinct CDR3 sequences, with under 25% observed a single time. Sequenced: PBMCs or a T cell subset sorted from them (not recorded which). These receptors were obtained from a man aged 18-30 years who had mild COVID-19 (a few samples of this study predate the infection). Cell type and time point are not known.

The rearrangement uses TRBV28 and TRBJ2-7, with D perhaps matching TRBD1 (5 bases). This CDR3 region has 14 residues. The V gene lost 1 base and the J gene lost 5 bases, with 12 bases spanning the gap. Germline CDR1 is MDHEN and CDR2 is SYDVKM. CDR3 coding DNA: TGTGCCAGCAGTTTATCTTTCGGCAGGGACGAGCAGTACGTC. Its translation: CASSLSFGRDEQYV.

This clonotype turned up a few times. The chain is built from TRBV4-3 and TRBJ2-7, with 10 bases identical to TRBD2. The germline CDR1 and CDR2 sequences are LGHNA and YSLEER. This CDR3 region has 18 residues. The V gene end was trimmed by 0 bases and the J gene end by 7 bases; junction bases not matched to a gene: 15. The CDR3 loop reads CASSQDMIAGGSVAEQYF. The CDR3 nucleotides read TGCGCCAGCAGCCAAGATATGATAGCGGGGGGCAGTGTAGCGGAGCAGTACTTC.

This clonotype was picked up many times. The chain has TRBV4-1 and TRBJ2-3; TRBD1 agrees at 7 bases. The CDR3 runs to 15 residues. Trimming at V came to 0 bases and at J to 1 base, leaving 1 base not matched to a gene. Germline assignment: CDR1 MGHRA and CDR2 YSYEKL. Written as DNA, the CDR3 is TGCGCCAGCAGCCAAGATGACAGGGGCACAGATACGCAGTATTTT. Protein product: CASSQDDRGTDTQYF.

The V gene is TRBV20-1, the J gene TRBJ1-1, with a weak D call TRBD1 (5 bases). Germline lookup yields CDR1 DFQATT and CDR2 SNEGSKA (reference sequence). The CDR3 consists of 15 residues. The germline V and J ends were trimmed by 2 bases and 3 bases, with 16 bases remaining between them. The CDR3 coding sequence is TGCAGTGCTAGACGTATGGGGACCGGATACACTGAAGCTTTCTTT. Amino acids: CSARRMGTGYTEAFF.

The chain links TRBV7-2 to TRBJ2-1; D is perhaps TRBD1 or TRBD2 (5 bases each). The CDR3 runs to 13 residues. Germline CDR1 and CDR2: SGHTA and FQGNSA. V dropped 4 bases and J dropped 8 bases, with 12 bases sitting between them. CDR3 residues: CASSSWDAHEQFF. In nucleotides, the CDR3 is TGTGCCAGCAGCTCCTGGGACGCTCATGAGCAGTTCTTC.

This clonotype was picked up a small number of times. This chain connects TRBV12-3 or TRBV12-4 to TRBJ1-1; possibly TRBD1 for D (6 bases). The CDR3 extends over 15 amino acids. Deletions cut 3 bases from V and 2 bases from J, with 13 bases between. The chain's CDR3 is CASSFGLGANTEAFF. The DNA of the CDR3 is TGTGCCAGCAGTTTTGGCCTGGGGGCAAACACTGAAGCTTTCTTT.

V gene TRBV20-1 combines with J gene TRBJ2-1, with D tentatively TRBD2 (6 bases). Trimming stripped 0 bases from V and 7 bases from J, with 13 bases between. The CDR3 consists of 14 residues. Germline assignment: CDR1 DFQATT and CDR2 SNEGSKA (reference sequence). CDR3 protein: CSARDLANFNEQFF. The CDR3 DNA follows: TGCAGTGCTAGAGACCTAGCGAACTTTAATGAGCAGTTCTTC.

This clonotype was observed at least ten times. The rearrangement joins TRBV20-1 to TRBJ2-5; 7 bases agree with TRBD1. The CDR3 sequence is 11 residues long. V was pared by 6 bases and J by 5 bases, with 3 bases of the junction left unmatched. Germline V gene sequence: CDR1 DFQATT, CDR2 SNEGSKA (reference sequence). CDR3 protein: CSAIRGETQYF. DNA for the CDR3: TGCAGTGCAATCAGGGGGGAGACCCAGTACTTC.

The V and J genes are TRBV12-3 or TRBV12-4 and TRBJ1-1, with D tentatively TRBD1 (6 bases). The CDR3 is 13 residues long. The ends were cut back, 6 bases at V and 7 bases at J, with 15 bases in the middle. In DNA, the CDR3 is TGTGCCAGCAGGTATCAAGGGGGGGGTGAAGCTTTCTTT. It translates to CASRYQGGGEAFF.

This clonotype was observed at least ten times. The chain uses TRBV4-3 and TRBJ2-1; perhaps TRBD2 as D (6 bases). The CDR3 loop spans 17 amino acids. The germline CDR1 and CDR2 sequences are LGHNA and YSLEER. The V end was cut by 0 bases, the J end by 8 bases, with 20 bases between. CDR3 sequence reads: CASSQDHAWGGTHEQFF. CDR3 sequence (DNA): TGCGCCAGCAGCCAAGATCATGCGTGGGGAGGAACCCATGAGCAGTTCTTC.

The genes are TRBV4-3 and TRBJ2-5, with 8 bases aligning to TRBD1. V shed 1 base and J 5 bases; nucleotides not matched to a gene: 6. There are 15 residues in the CDR3. Germline V gene lookup returns CDR1 LGHNA and CDR2 YSLEER. This CDR3 reads CASSQAPGQGETQYF. CDR3 DNA: TGCGCCAGCAGCCAAGCACCCGGACAGGGCGAGACCCAGTACTTC.

The V and J genes are TRBV29-1 and TRBJ2-3; 7 bases are a match to TRBD2. The CDR3 has 13 amino acids. Germline loops: CDR1 SQVTM, CDR2 ANQGSEA. J was trimmed by 5 bases and V by 7 bases; bases with no gene match: 9. As DNA, the CDR3 is TGCAGCGCCGAAGGACTAGTTGAAGATACGCAGTATTTT. It yields the protein CSAEGLVEDTQYF.

The chain is built from TRBV4-3 and TRBJ2-1, with TRBD2 matching over 10 bases. This CDR3 spans 14 amino acids. V gave up 3 bases and J gave up 11 bases; unmatched junction bases: 7. Per the germline V gene, CDR1 is LGHNA and CDR2 is YSLEER. This CDR3 is CASSHSGGHLKQFF. The DNA for the CDR3 is TGCGCCAGCAGCCATAGCGGGGGGCACCTGAAGCAGTTCTTC.

This clonotype has more than one count but fewer than ten. The chain carries TRBV9 and TRBJ1-2, with 7 nucleotides matching TRBD1. V lost 4 bases and J lost 5; bases outside the gene matches: 14. Looked up from germline, CDR1 is SGDLS and CDR2 is YYNGEE. This CDR3 spans 16 amino acids. CDR3 sequence: CASSQGQISGKYGYTF. The CDR3 DNA follows: TGTGCCAGCAGCCAGGGACAGATCTCCGGGAAGTATGGCTACACCTTC. Looking up the rest from reference TRBV9 and TRBJ1-2 gives the full variable domain: DSGVTQTPKHLITATGQRVTLRCSPRSGDLSVYWYQQSLDQGLQFLIQYYNGEERAKGNILERFSAQQFPDLHSELNLSSLELGDSALYFCASSQGQISGKYGYTFGSGTRLTVV.

This clonotype was seen only a few times. The J gene is TRBJ2-1, the V gene TRBV11-3, with a possible D match to TRBD2 (6 bases). Germline V CDR1 and CDR2: SGHNT, YENEEA. With 5 bases removed from V and 9 bases from J, the gap between germline ends came to 14 bases. CDR3 length: 13 amino acids. CDR3 DNA sequence: TGTGCCAGCAGCCGGGAGAGTTTGGGTGAGCAGTTCTTC. Translation: CASSRESLGEQFF.

This chain joins TRBV7-9 and TRBJ1-3; D gene unclear. With 1 base removed from V and 1 base from J, the gap between germline ends came to 2 bases. Per the germline V gene, CDR1 is SEHNR and CDR2 is FQNEAQ (reference sequence). There are 13 residues in the CDR3. The chain's CDR3 is CASSLGSGNTIYF. In nucleotides, the CDR3 is TGTGCCAGCAGCTTAGGTTCTGGAAACACCATATATTTT.

This clonotype was detected only a few times. The chain employs TRBV7-2 and TRBJ1-1; D may be TRBD1 (6 bases). V lost 4 bases and J lost 11, with 17 bases in between. CDR3 length: 13 amino acids. The germline V gene encodes CDR1 SGHTA and CDR2 FQGNSA. DNA for the CDR3: TGTGCCAGCAGCTGGAACGGGGGCGACTCGGCTTTCTTT. Its protein product is CASSWNGGDSAFF.

The chain has TRBV5-1 and TRBJ2-7; no reliable D call. In germline, CDR1 is SGHRS, CDR2 YFSETQ. The CDR3 is made up of 14 amino acids. Trimming took off 3 bases at V and 0 bases at J, with 10 bases between the two ends. Here the CDR3 reads CASSYSKSSYEQYF. In nucleotides, the CDR3 is TGCGCCAGCAGCTACAGTAAAAGCTCCTACGAGCAGTACTTC.

This clonotype has more than one count but fewer than ten. The J gene is TRBJ2-3, the V gene TRBV7-2; the D is unclear. The CDR3 has 14 amino acids. Trimming left V 5 bases short and J 4 bases short, with 13 bases between. Germline assignment: CDR1 SGHTA and CDR2 FQGNSA. The CDR3 here is CASSKNRPADTQYF. CDR3 nucleotide sequence: TGTGCCAGCAGCAAGAACCGGCCGGCAGATACGCAGTATTTT. The complete variable domain, with remaining parts taken from reference TRBV7-2 and TRBJ2-3, reads GAGVSQSPSNKVTEKGKDVELRCDPISGHTALYWYRQSLGQGLEFLIYFQGNSAPDKSGLPSDRFSAERTGGSVSTLTIQRTQQEDSAVYLCASSKNRPADTQYFGPGTRLTVL.

The V gene is TRBV15, the J gene TRBJ1-5, with D perhaps TRBD1 (5 bases). The CDR3 has 15 residues. V gave up 8 bases and J gave up 1 base, with 15 bases separating them. Germline CDR1 and CDR2: LNHNV and YYDKDF (reference sequence). CDR3 sequence: CATGLRGASNQPQHF. The CDR3 DNA reads TGTGCCACCGGCCTCCGGGGCGCGAGCAATCAGCCCCAGCATTTT. Full variable domain (outside the CDR3, taken from reference TRBV15 and TRBJ1-5): DAMVIQNPRYQVTQFGKPVTLSCSQTLNHNVMYWYQQKSSQAPKLLFHYYDKDFNNEADTPDNFQSRRPNTSFCFLDIRSPGLGDTAMYLCATGLRGASNQPQHFGDGTRLSIL.

This clonotype was observed a few times. V usage is TRBV30 and J usage is TRBJ2-5; D gene ambiguous. Looked up from germline, CDR1 is GTSNPN and CDR2 is SVGIG (reference sequence). The CDR3 covers 13 residues. With 0 bases removed from V and 1 base from J, the gap between germline ends came to 6 bases. CDR3 protein: CAWSVNTQETQYF. CDR3 DNA: TGTGCCTGGAGTGTAAACACCCAAGAGACCCAGTACTTC.

This clonotype appeared a few times. V gene TRBV7-9 combines with J gene TRBJ1-1; D remains unclear. The CDR3 is 14 amino acids. CDR1 SEHNR and CDR2 FQNEAQ come from the germline V gene (reference sequence). V was cut by 5 bases and J by 1 base, with 11 bases left in between. In nucleotides, the CDR3 is TGTGCCAGCAGCCGGACGGCCCCGAACACTGAAGCTTTCTTT. Translation: CASSRTAPNTEAFF.

This clonotype was recorded at least ten times. The chain uses TRBV10-3 and TRBJ1-5; D is possibly TRBD1 (5 bases). The V gene lost 0 bases and the J gene lost 5 bases, with 11 bases spanning the gap. This CDR3 is built from 15 residues. Germline lookup yields CDR1 ENHRY and CDR2 SYGVKD. DNA of the CDR3: TGTGCCATCAGTGAGTCAAGGGGTTGGCATCAGCCCCAGCATTTT. Its translation is CAISESRGWHQPQHF.

This clonotype was seen a handful of times. CDR3 sequence reads: CASSQDHGVLGSAEQYF. DNA for the CDR3: TGCGCCAGCAGCCAAGATCATGGGGTTCTAGGTTCAGCCGAGCAGTACTTC. The chain employs TRBV4-3 and TRBJ2-7; no reliable D call. Germline CDR1 is LGHNA and CDR2 is YSLEER. Trimming took 0 bases from V and 6 from J, leaving 21 bases between them. The CDR3 extends over 17 amino acids.

The table lists this clonotype with a few counts. This chain connects TRBV7-9 to TRBJ2-5; D gene uncertain. This CDR3 spans 14 amino acids. Germline assignment: CDR1 SEHNR and CDR2 FQNEAQ (reference sequence). Trimming pared 4 bases from V and 1 base from J, leaving 10 bases between. DNA for the CDR3: TGTGCCAGCAGCTCCCCCGGGCCCCAAGAGACCCAGTACTTC. This translates into CASSSPGPQETQYF. The variable domain in full, completed from reference TRBV7-9 and TRBJ2-5, reads DTGVSQNPRHKITKRGQNVTFRCDPISEHNRLYWYRQTLGQGPEFLTYFQNEAQLEKSRLLSDRFSAERPKGSFSTLEIQRTEQGDSAMYLCASSSPGPQETQYFGPGTRLLVL.

This clonotype showed up just once. This chain connects TRBV9 to TRBJ2-2, with 8 nucleotides matching TRBD1. Germline V gene lookup returns CDR1 SGDLS and CDR2 YYNGEE. V gave up 7 bases and J gave up 6 bases; unmatched junction bases: 5. The CDR3 extends over 13 amino acids. The chain's CDR3 is CASGRTGSGELFF. DNA of the CDR3: TGTGCCAGCGGACGGACAGGGTCCGGGGAGCTGTTTTTT.

This chain uses TRBV7-2 with TRBJ1-3; no clear D gene. The CDR3 is 12 amino acids. The germline V and J ends were trimmed by 7 bases and 4 bases, with 8 bases remaining between them. Germline values: CDR1 SGHTA, CDR2 FQGNSA. The CDR3 reads CASTLAGNTIYF. In DNA, the CDR3 is TGTGCCAGCACCCTAGCCGGAAACACCATATATTTT.

The rearrangement links TRBV18 to TRBJ2-3; D remains ambiguous. The CDR3 is made up of 13 amino acids. V lost 6 bases and J 2 bases, leaving 9 bases between the germline ends. The germline gives CDR1 KGHSH, CDR2 LQKENI. Here the CDR3 reads CASSPDLTDTQYF. In nucleotides, the CDR3 is TGTGCCAGCTCCCCCGACCTCACAGATACGCAGTATTTT.

The gene calls are TRBV5-6 and TRBJ2-3, with D possibly being TRBD1 (5 bases). The CDR3 is made up of 15 amino acids. Per germline, CDR1 SGHDT and CDR2 YYEEEE. V was pared by 1 base and J by 5 bases, with 14 bases between. Here the CDR3 DNA reads TGTGCCAGCAGCTTGCTTAGCAGGGCAGGAGATACGCAGTATTTT. This encodes CASSLLSRAGDTQYF.

This clonotype was recorded a few times. V usage is TRBV5-1 and J usage is TRBJ2-7, with D maybe TRBD1 (5 bases). This CDR3 is built from 13 residues. V dropped 4 bases and J dropped 7 bases, with 15 bases sitting between them. Germline-derived CDR1 and CDR2 are SGHRS and YFSETQ. CDR3 nucleotides: TGCGCCAGCAGCCCCCCAGGGCGCAGTGAGCAGTACGTC. Amino acids: CASSPPGRSEQYV.

Only a few counts were recorded for this clonotype. The V and J genes are TRBV20-1 and TRBJ2-5; D tentatively fits TRBD1 or TRBD2 (5 bases each). The CDR3 length is 13 residues. CDR1 and CDR2 (germline): DFQATT, SNEGSKA (reference sequence). V was cut by 8 bases and J by 3 bases, with 16 bases left in between. The CDR3 DNA reads as TGCAGTCCCGGGGCCCCGGGCAAAGAGACCCAGTACTTC. Translation gives CSPGAPGKETQYF.

Note on this clonotype: A much larger clone lies a single base off, so this may be a read error. The chain uses TRBV6-2 or TRBV6-3 and TRBJ1-1; D perhaps matches TRBD1 (5 bases). The CDR3 runs 11 residues. Trimming removed 10 bases from V and 1 base from J, with 7 bases in between. Germline-derived CDR1 and CDR2 are MNHEY and SVGEGT. As DNA, the CDR3 is TGTGCCACCAGGGAGAACACTGAAGCTTTCTTT. This encodes CATRENTEAFF.